This T cell receptor beta chain is drawn from a study of T cells after yellow fever vaccination. MiXCR, applied by TCRdb to the 5' RACE reads, yields one record per CDR3 protein. This table holds nearly 550,000 distinct CDR3 sequences, over 15% found once. This clonotype was detected once. Its target is unknown. Study-level findings and limits: The study re-detected most primary-vaccination clones after the booster (about 96% CD4, around 90% CD8). Bulk-population clonotypes that are abundant could appear as contaminants in FACS-sorted repertoires.

The V gene end was trimmed by 3 bases and the J gene end by 4 bases; junction bases not matched to a gene: 7. Looked up from germline, CDR1 is KGHDR and CDR2 is SFDVKD. This CDR3 has 16 residues. The TCR sequence derives from a man under 40 who received the YFV17D yellow fever vaccine. Here the sequenced sample was PBMCs, taken 15 days after the yellow fever booster vaccination. This rearrangement joins TRBV24-1 to TRBJ2-3, with 9 nucleotides matching TRBD1. The CDR3 reads CATSDPTGTGSDTQYF. CDR3 nucleotide sequence: TGTGCCACCAGTGATCCTACCGGGACAGGGTCAGATACGCAGTATTTT.